Below, 2 T cell receptor beta chains from the same sample are listed, as sequenced in a study of T-cell memory formation after mild COVID-19. MiXCR, run by TCRdb on the 5' RACE reads, gives a single entry per CDR3 protein. Of 550,000 to 700,000 distinct CDR3 sequences in the sample, about a sixth are singletons; the top ten hold 12%. The sequenced sample consisted of PBMCs or a T cell subset sorted from them (not recorded which). The receptors were sampled from an adult woman who had mild COVID-19 (a few samples of this study predate the infection). Cell type and time point are not known.

This clonotype was found a few times. This chain joins TRBV27 and TRBJ1-2, with D perhaps TRBD1 (5 bases). Germline CDR1 MNHEY, CDR2 SMNVEV (reference sequence). The V and J ends lost 4 bases and 7 bases respectively, with 13 bases between them. The CDR3 spans 13 residues. CDR3 sequence: CASSSRWRGGYTF. The CDR3, as DNA: TGTGCCAGCAGTTCCCGGTGGAGGGGTGGCTACACCTTC.

J is TRBJ2-1 and V is TRBV5-1; D is unclear. CDR3 length: 15 amino acids. The V and J ends lost 1 base and 6 bases respectively, with 14 bases between them. From germline, CDR1 is SGHRS and CDR2 YFSETQ. CDR3: CASSLNQDLVNEQFF. DNA of the CDR3: TGCGCCAGCAGCTTGAATCAGGATCTGGTCAATGAGCAGTTCTTC.